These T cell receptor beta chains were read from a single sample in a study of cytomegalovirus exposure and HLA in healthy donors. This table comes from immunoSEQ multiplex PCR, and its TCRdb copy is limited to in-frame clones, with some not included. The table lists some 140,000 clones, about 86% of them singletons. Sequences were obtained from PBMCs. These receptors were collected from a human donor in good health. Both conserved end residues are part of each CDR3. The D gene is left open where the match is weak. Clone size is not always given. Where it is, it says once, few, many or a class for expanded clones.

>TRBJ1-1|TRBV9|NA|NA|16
TGTGCCAGCAGCGGCGGTTCTGGGTGGATGAACACTGAAGCTTTCTTT
CASSGGSGWMNTEAFF
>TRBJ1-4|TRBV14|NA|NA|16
TGTGCCAGCAGCCAACTCGGAGGGTTACGGGAAGAAAAACTGTTTTTT
CASSQLGGLREEKLFF
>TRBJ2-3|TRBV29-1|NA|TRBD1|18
TGCAGCGTTGTGTGGCTTGGGTCGGGACAGGGGGTCACAGATACGCAGTATTTT
CSVVWLGSGQGVTDTQYF
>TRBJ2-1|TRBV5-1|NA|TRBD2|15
TGCGCCAGCAGCTTGTCGGGAGGGCCTCTCAATGAGCAGTTCTTC
CASSLSGGPLNEQFF
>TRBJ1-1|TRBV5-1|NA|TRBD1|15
TGCGCCACCAATGGGGGGACAGGGCGTCAAACTGAAGCTTTCTTT
CATNGGTGRQTEAFF
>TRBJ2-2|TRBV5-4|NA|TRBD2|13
TGTGCCAGCAGACCGGCGGGGGCCGGGGAGCTGTTTTTT
CASRPAGAGELFF
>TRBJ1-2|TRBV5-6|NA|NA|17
TGTGCCAGCAGCGCCTTCTCCGGGACTCCTATAGGCAATGGCTACACCTTC
CASSAFSGTPIGNGYTF
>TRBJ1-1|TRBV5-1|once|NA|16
TGCGCCAGCAGCTTGGATTTAGGGGTGCTGAACACTGAAGCTTTCTTT
CASSLDLGVLNTEAFF
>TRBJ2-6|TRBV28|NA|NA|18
TGTGCCAGCAGTTCGACAGCCCCGGACAACTCTGGGGCCAACGTCCTGACTTTC
CASSSTAPDNSGANVLTF
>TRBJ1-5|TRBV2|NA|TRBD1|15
TGTGCCAGCACCACCGGGACAGAACTCAATCAGCCCCAGCATTTT
CASTTGTELNQPQHF
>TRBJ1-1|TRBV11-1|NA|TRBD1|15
TGTGCCAGCAGCTCAGACTTGGACAGGGGGCGCCGAGCTTTCTTT
CASSSDLDRGRRAFF